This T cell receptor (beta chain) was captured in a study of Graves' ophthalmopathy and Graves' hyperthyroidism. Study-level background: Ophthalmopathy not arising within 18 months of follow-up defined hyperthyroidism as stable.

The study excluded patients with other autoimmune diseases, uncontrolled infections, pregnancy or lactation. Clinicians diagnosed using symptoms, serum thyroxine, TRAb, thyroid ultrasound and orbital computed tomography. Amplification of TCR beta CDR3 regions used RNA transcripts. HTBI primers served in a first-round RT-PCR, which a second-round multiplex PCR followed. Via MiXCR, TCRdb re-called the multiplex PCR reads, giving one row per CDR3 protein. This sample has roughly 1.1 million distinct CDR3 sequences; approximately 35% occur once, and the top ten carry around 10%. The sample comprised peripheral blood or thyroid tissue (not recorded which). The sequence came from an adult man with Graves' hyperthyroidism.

The CDR3 nucleotides read TGTGCCAGCAGTGATATATGGCTGTTTTTT. The encoded protein is CASSDIWLFF. This rearrangement joins TRBV25-1 to TRBJ2-2; no firm D call. Trimming removed 3 bases at V and 13 bases at J, with 6 bases between. The CDR3 consists of 10 residues. In germline, CDR1 is MGHDK, CDR2 SYGVNS.